These 10 T cell receptor beta chains originate from one sample sequenced in a study of Ad26.COV2.S vaccination and SARS-CoV-2 variants. Treatment noted: about 20 received Ad26.COV2.S at low or high dose, single or two shots; about 5 received placebo; per-sample allocation not given. Day 63 after the first vaccine or placebo injection was the time point for sampling. The data were produced by immunoSEQ multiplex PCR, yet TCRdb's version contains in-frame clones alone and is incomplete. The sample has about 390,000 clones, approximately 90% seen once. This material consisted of peripheral blood, taken in a trial of Ad26.COV2.S vaccine versus placebo. All receptors come from a person between 18 and 65 years old who received the Ad26.COV2.S COVID-19 vaccine or a placebo.

The count of this clone is one. The CDR3 region is CASSPSGHQNTEAFF. The CDR3 DNA reads TGTGCCAGTAGTCCCTCGGGACATCAAAACACTGAAGCTTTCTTT. The V and J genes are TRBV19 and TRBJ1-1, with D possibly being TRBD1 (6 bases). Germline CDR1 and CDR2: LNHDA and SQIVND (reference sequence). V dropped 5 bases and J dropped 2 bases, with 15 bases sitting between them. This CDR3 is built from 15 residues.

This CDR3 is CASSPPLPGTEIHGELFF. DNA for the CDR3: TGTGCCAGCAGTCCCCCTCTACCCGGGACAGAGATTCACGGGGAGCTGTTTTTT. The chain carries TRBV27 and TRBJ2-2, with 7 nucleotides matching TRBD1. The junction had 19 bases not matched to a gene; V was cut back by 5 bases and J by 7 bases. The CDR3 loop spans 18 amino acids. Looked up from germline, CDR1 is MNHEY and CDR2 is SMNVEV (reference sequence).

This rearrangement joins TRBV6-5 to TRBJ1-5; no firm D call. Trimming removed 2 bases from V and 8 bases from J, with 10 bases in between. Germline V gene sequence: CDR1 MNHEY, CDR2 SVGAGI. This CDR3 is built from 13 residues. The CDR3 region has the DNA TGTGCCAGCAGTTACGGAGAATGGGAGCCCCAGCATTTT. This gives the protein CASSYGEWEPQHF.

The CDR3 bases are TGTGCCAGCAGCTTGATGGGGGACACTGAAGCTTTCTTT. Protein sequence: CASSLMGDTEAFF. The chain links TRBV7-9 to TRBJ1-1; a possible D gene is TRBD1 (5 bases). In germline, CDR1 is SEHNR, CDR2 FQNEAQ (reference sequence). Trimming took off 3 bases at V and 3 bases at J, with 8 bases between the two ends. The CDR3 consists of 13 residues. Using reference TRBV7-9 and TRBJ1-1 for the parts outside the CDR3, the full variable domain is DTGVSQNPRHKITKRGQNVTFRCDPISEHNRLYWYRQTLGQGPEFLTYFQNEAQLEKSRLLSDRFSAERPKGSFSTLEIQRTEQGDSAMYLCASSLMGDTEAFFGQGTRLTVV.

The genes are TRBV7-8 and TRBJ2-2; no clear D. The CDR3 is 15 amino acids. Between the trimmed V and J ends, which lost 1 base and 3 bases, there was a span of 9 bases. Germline V lookup: CDR1 SGHVS, CDR2 FQNEAQ. The CDR3 nucleotides read TGTGCCAGCAGCTTAGTCCAAGAATACACCGGGGAGCTGTTTTTT. Its protein is CASSLVQEYTGELFF.

The CDR3 spells CASSLIKFATGASEQFF. CDR3 bases: TGTGCCAGCAGCTTGATCAAATTCGCGACAGGGGCTTCGGAGCAGTTCTTC. This chain connects TRBV5-4 to TRBJ2-1; 8 nucleotides agree with TRBD1. Germline trimming cut 1 base from V and 10 bases from J; bases unmatched to any gene: 16. This CDR3 has 17 residues. Germline lookup yields CDR1 SGHNT and CDR2 YYREEE (reference sequence).

The gene calls are TRBV18 and TRBJ2-2; D not certain. The CDR3 totals 10 residues. Germline-derived CDR1 and CDR2 are KGHSH and LQKENI. The V end was cut by 5 bases, the J end by 7 bases, with 2 bases between. The CDR3 DNA reads TGTGCCAGCTCAGACGGGGAGCTGTTTTTT. Amino acids: CASSDGELFF. Full variable domain (missing parts from reference TRBV18 and TRBJ2-2): NAGVMQNPRHLVRRRGQEARLRCSPMKGHSHVYWYRQLPEEGLKFMVYLQKENIIDESGMPKERFSAEFPKEGPSILRIQQVVRGDSAAYFCASSDGELFFGEGSRLTVL.

The V gene is TRBV9, the J gene TRBJ2-3, with a weak D call TRBD2 (5 bases). There are 16 residues in the CDR3. CDR1 SGDLS and CDR2 YYNGEE come from the germline V gene. Trimming removed 1 base from V and 0 bases from J, with 12 bases in between. CDR3 coding DNA: TGTGCCAGCAGCGTAAAGGGAGCAACTAGCACAGATACGCAGTATTTT. It encodes CASSVKGATSTDTQYF. Complete variable domain (other parts from reference TRBV9 and TRBJ2-3): DSGVTQTPKHLITATGQRVTLRCSPRSGDLSVYWYQQSLDQGLQFLIQYYNGEERAKGNILERFSAQQFPDLHSELNLSSLELGDSALYFCASSVKGATSTDTQYFGPGTRLTVL.

The chain joins TRBV6-5 to TRBJ2-7, with D possibly being TRBD1 (5 bases). V gave up 0 bases and J gave up 4 bases, with 7 bases separating them. Per the germline V gene, CDR1 is MNHEY and CDR2 is SVGAGI. The CDR3 is made up of 13 amino acids. CDR3: CASSYSRVYEQYF. CDR3 coding DNA: TGTGCCAGCAGTTACTCCAGGGTGTACGAGCAGTACTTC.

The CDR3 DNA sequence: TGTGCCAGCAGCTTAGGGACTAGCGGAAACTTCTACGAGCAGTACTTC. This encodes CASSLGTSGNFYEQYF. This chain connects TRBV7-8 to TRBJ2-7; TRBD2 matches 10 bases. Germline CDR1 is SGHVS and CDR2 is FQNEAQ. With V trimmed by 1 base and J by 3 bases, 6 bases remained unmatched. The CDR3 covers 16 residues.